The sequence of this T cell receptor beta chain was determined in a study of molecular identifiers for immune sequencing clone quantification. Whole-study results and caveats: Clones of above 20 RNA copies carried over 97% of effector molecules; in naive cells they carried under 1%.

V was pared by 6 bases and J by 6 bases, with 8 bases of the junction left unmatched. Germline V CDR1 and CDR2: MDHEN, SYDVKM. The CDR3 has 15 residues. Each CDR3 protein gets one entry after TCRdb re-called the PCR reads with MiXCR. The sample has under 350,000 distinct CDR3 sequences; roughly a quarter are singletons. This clonotype has just a few counts. Its antigen is unknown. The chain carries TRBV28 and TRBJ2-3; 11 positions agree with TRBD1. This receptor was identified in a human donor in good health. Some libraries in this study had Jurkat cell RNA spiked in. The specimen sequenced was naive CD8+ T cells from blood, with Jurkat cell RNA spiked in. The sample's subset: FACS-sorted CD8+CD4-CCR7+CD45RA+ naive T cells. This chain's CDR3 is CASSWGQGVWDTQYF. The CDR3 region has the DNA TGTGCCAGCAGCTGGGGACAGGGGGTCTGGGATACGCAGTATTTT.